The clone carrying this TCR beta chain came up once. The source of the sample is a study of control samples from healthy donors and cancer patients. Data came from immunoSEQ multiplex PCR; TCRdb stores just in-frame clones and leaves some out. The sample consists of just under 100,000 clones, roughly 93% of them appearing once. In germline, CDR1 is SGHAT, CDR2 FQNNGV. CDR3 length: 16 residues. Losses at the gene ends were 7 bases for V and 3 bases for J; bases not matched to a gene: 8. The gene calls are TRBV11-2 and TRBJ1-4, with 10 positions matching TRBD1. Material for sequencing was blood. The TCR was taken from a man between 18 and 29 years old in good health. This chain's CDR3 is CASNKGQGTSNEKLFF. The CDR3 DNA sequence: TGTGCCAGCAATAAGGGACAGGGGACGTCTAATGAAAAACTGTTTTTT.